Listed here are 15 T cell receptor beta chains from one sample, sequenced in a study of blood T cells in healthy people across ages. Together with a sample-barcoded 5' primer, a J-beta primer mix was included in a second PCR lasting about 6 to 11 cycles. A single record per CDR3 protein comes from TCRdb applying MiXCR to the 5' RACE reads. The table has 550,000 to 650,000 distinct CDR3 sequences, roughly a quarter seen once; the top ten hold approximately 3.7%. This sample was also put to use in a study of T cells of mothers and their children.

Input material: blood. The receptors here all came from a boy between 2 and 10 years old in good health.

In this sample, this clonotype turned up many times. V gene TRBV18 combines with J gene TRBJ2-5, with D possibly matching TRBD1 (5 bases). Germline V gives CDR1 KGHSH, CDR2 LQKENI. V gave up 2 bases and J gave up 4 bases, with 8 bases separating them. The CDR3 length is 13 residues. The CDR3 DNA reads as TGTGCCAGCTCACCAGGGGCTGGAGAGACCCAGTACTTC. Its translation: CASSPGAGETQYF.

In this sample, this clonotype turned up many times. The chain carries TRBV6-6 and TRBJ2-2; 9 nucleotides line up with TRBD2. Looked up from germline, CDR1 is MNHNY and CDR2 is SVGAGI (reference sequence). V gave up 9 bases and J gave up 4 bases; unmatched junction bases: 6. CDR3 length: 14 amino acids. CDR3 amino acids: CASALAGLTGELFF. DNA for the CDR3: TGTGCCAGTGCCCTAGCGGGACTCACCGGGGAGCTGTTTTTT.

This clonotype was observed a handful of times. V is TRBV19 and J is TRBJ1-1; 7 bases align to TRBD1. V lost 7 bases, J lost 7 bases, and 9 bases stayed unmatched. The CDR3 is 13 residues long. The germline CDR1 and CDR2 sequences are LNHDA and SQIVND (reference sequence). CDR3 sequence: CASTLTGTDEAFF. Here the CDR3 DNA reads TGTGCCAGTACCCTCACCGGGACAGATGAAGCTTTCTTT.

This clonotype appeared a few times. This chain connects TRBV4-1 to TRBJ2-7; D remains unclear. CDR1 and CDR2 from the germline V gene are MGHRA and YSYEKL. The length of the CDR3 is 14 residues. V lost 4 bases and J 0 bases, leaving 10 bases between the germline ends. Written as DNA, the CDR3 is TGCGCCAGCAGCCCTGATGGGTCCTCCTACGAGCAGTACTTC. It specifies CASSPDGSSYEQYF.

This clonotype has a count of ten or more. The junction departs from the called germline gene at one end, perhaps through a read error. The rearrangement links TRBV15 to TRBJ2-5, with no clear D. CDR3 size: 11 residues. Germline CDR1 LNHNV, CDR2 YYDKDF (reference sequence). DNA for the CDR3: TGTGCCACCAGCAGAGATCACGACTTCGACTTC. It yields the protein CATSRDHDFDF.

The chain employs TRBV12-3 or TRBV12-4 and TRBJ1-2; TRBD1 aligns across 10 bases. Trimming at V came to 6 bases and at J to 4 bases, leaving 5 bases not matched to a gene. This CDR3 spans 14 amino acids. The CDR3 DNA reads as TGTGCCAGCAGCCCCGGGACAGGGGCCTATGGCTACACCTTC. Protein: CASSPGTGAYGYTF.

This clonotype was observed a few times. The genes are TRBV27 and TRBJ1-2; D remains unclear. Trimming shortened V by 3 bases and J by 0 bases, and 8 bases separated the two germline ends. The CDR3 spans 14 residues. Germline CDR1 is MNHEY and CDR2 is SMNVEV (reference sequence). Written as DNA, the CDR3 is TGTGCCAGCAGTTTCCGGCAGTCTAACTATGGCTACACCTTC. As protein: CASSFRQSNYGYTF.

The chain recombines TRBV6-5 with TRBJ2-1; 8 nucleotides match TRBD1. The germline gives CDR1 MNHEY, CDR2 SVGAGI. Germline trimming cut 4 bases from V and 7 bases from J; bases unmatched to any gene: 6. The CDR3 is made up of 14 amino acids. CDR3 region: CASSWGTGGNEQFF. The CDR3, as DNA: TGTGCCAGCAGTTGGGGGACAGGAGGGAATGAGCAGTTCTTC.

As to this clonotype: A read error may produce the germline difference seen at one junction end. This chain links TRBV5-1 with TRBJ2-5, with 7 bases identical to TRBD2. The CDR3 totals 14 residues. The V gene's germline CDR1 is SGHRS and CDR2 YFSETQ. The CDR3 sequence: CAGSLTSLQETQYF. In DNA form, the CDR3 reads TGCGCCGGCAGCTTGACTAGCCTCCAAGAGACCCAGTACTTC. Supplemented by reference TRBV5-1 and TRBJ2-5, the full variable domain reads KAGVTQTPRYLIKTRGQQVTLSCSPISGHRSVSWYQQTPGQGLQFLFEYFSETQRNKGNFPGRFSGRQFSNSRSEMNVSTLELGDSALYLCAGSLTSLQETQYFGPGTRLLVL.

The chain employs TRBV7-8 and TRBJ2-4, with 7 bases aligning to TRBD1. Germline CDR1 reads SGHVS; CDR2 reads FQNEAQ. The CDR3 has 16 amino acids. V lost 5 bases and J lost 1; bases outside the gene matches: 8. The CDR3 spells CASSPDRVLAKNIQYF. CDR3 coding DNA: TGTGCCAGCAGCCCAGACAGGGTACTTGCCAAAAACATTCAGTACTTC.

The rearrangement joins TRBV10-3 to TRBJ2-1; 7 bases match TRBD1. With 6 bases clipped from V and 2 bases from J, the junction kept 7 bases outside the gene matches. Per the germline V gene, CDR1 is ENHRY and CDR2 is SYGVKD. This CDR3 comprises 15 residues. CDR3 sequence: CAISGDRPTYNEQFF. CDR3 DNA sequence: TGTGCCATCAGCGGGGACAGACCTACCTACAATGAGCAGTTCTTC.

The CDR3 spells CASSFSGRHAGNTIYF. CDR3 nucleotide sequence: TGTGCCAGCAGTTTCTCCGGGCGGCATGCGGGAAACACCATATATTTT. V is TRBV12-3 or TRBV12-4 and J is TRBJ1-3; unclear D gene. There are 16 residues in the CDR3. Trimming pared 3 bases from V and 4 bases from J, leaving 16 bases between.

This clonotype was recorded at least ten times. A read error may account for a junction end that differs from germline. The CDR3 reads CASSLGGGQETQYF. The CDR3 DNA reads TGCGCCAGCAGCTTGGGGGGCGGCCAAGAGACCCAGTACTTC. The chain recombines TRBV12-3 or TRBV12-4 with TRBJ2-5; D assignment may be TRBD1 or TRBD2 (6 bases each). The CDR3 sequence is 14 residues long.

The chain links TRBV5-1 to TRBJ1-4; D possibly corresponds to TRBD1 (5 bases). Trimming shortened V by 4 bases and J by 4 bases, and 11 bases separated the two germline ends. CDR1 SGHRS and CDR2 YFSETQ come from the germline V gene. The CDR3 extends over 14 amino acids. CDR3 DNA: TGCGCCAGCAGCCTGACAGCGGATAATGAAAAACTGTTTTTT. Protein product: CASSLTADNEKLFF.

The V and J genes are TRBV20-1 and TRBJ2-2; D uncertain. The CDR3 length is 13 residues. The V end lost 2 bases, the J end lost 5 bases, and 9 bases lay between the germline ends. CDR1 is DFQATT and CDR2 is SNEGSKA in the germline V gene (reference sequence). For the CDR3, the DNA is TGCAGTGCTAGATTGAGTGGTACCGGGGAGCTGTTTTTT. Its translation: CSARLSGTGELFF.